This entry is about one T cell receptor (beta chain). Antigen: not known. One end of the junction does not line up with germline, which may come from a read error. Semi-nested PCR with Nested Universal Primer A followed constant-region reverse priming of full-length variable regions. TCRdb passed the 5' RACE reads through MiXCR, listing each CDR3 protein once. The repertoire includes some 9,100 distinct CDR3 sequences, approximately 15% of them detected once, and approximately 3% sits in the top ten. In germline, CDR1 is LGHDT, CDR2 YNNKEL (reference sequence). This CDR3 region has 15 residues. The sorted Tregs were CD4+CD25+CD127-/low cells. Study outcomes and limitations: Tumor memory CD4+ T cell TCR gene usage was found to cluster with blood and lymph node memory CD4+ cells and with lymph node naive CD4+ cells.

The receptor was derived from a female donor with breast cancer. Sample: Tregs sorted from blood. The chain carries TRBV3-1 and TRBJ2-5; either TRBD1 or TRBD2 may supply D (5 bases each). The DNA for the CDR3 is TGTGCCAGCGGCCAGTATACCGGGGCTCAAGAGACCCAGTACTTC. It specifies CASGQYTGAQETQYF.